This T cell receptor beta chain was sequenced in a study of cytomegalovirus exposure and HLA in healthy donors (TCRdb year 2017). At the level of the whole study: According to a later analysis, one platform produced both the 120 validation repertoires and the approximately 670 repertoires of the first cohort. Along with the approximately 700-subject first cohort, a separate validation cohort of more than 90 different subjects was used. To predict cytomegalovirus infection status, the study combined high-throughput TCR immunosequencing, statistical association of individual TCRs with disease status, and machine learning. The study was designed to test whether signatures of past pathogen exposure could be identified by cataloging public T cell receptors.

From the cysteine up to the phenylalanine, the CDR3 has a length of 20 residues. Only the CDR3 DNA is retained, 60 bases long and in frame from the first base. Via the germline V gene (reference sequence), CDR1 is MNHEY and CDR2 SMNVEV. Trimming accounts for 7 bases at V and 8 bases at J, while the number of junction bases matched to no gene is 22. On this clone itself: There is no known antigen for this receptor. One base away there is no much larger clone; base qualities are not given.

Receptor amplification or capture employed the immunoSEQ multiplex PCR assay. From the authors' description of their analysis: A statistical classification framework was built for diagnosing cytomegalovirus status from the catalog of TCR beta chain sequences. Held by TCRdb, this immuneACCESS table contains in-frame sequences only and omits some clones. Under half of the omission traces to an unresolved V gene where checked; the cause of the rest is unknown. Clonal size and the V and J genes are those of that table, whereas D and trimming came from the DNA. Counted in this sample were some 110,000 clones; about 94% of them appeared once. The ten biggest clones cover more than 0.9% of the sample. Results the study describes overall, beyond this receptor: According to the authors, the approach could potentially be generalized to other disease states and immunological phenotypes. The study gave a list of some 150 TCR beta chains associated with cytomegalovirus. Most TCR sequences were seen in very few donors, while some public TCRs were found in many individuals. Cytomegalovirus status was reported to be diagnosed by the classifier with high specificity and sensitivity in both the original and validation cohorts. In vitro tests confirmed that a few of the cytomegalovirus-associated TCR beta chains recognize cytomegalovirus antigens. A later analysis lacked HLA typing for the validation cohort, so it scored co-occurrence in that cohort across all 110 or so repertoires. Of the cluster scores, approximately 94% were above 0 in a later analysis, which found that TCRs clustered in the first cohort also tended to co-occur in the 130 or so validation repertoires.

The donors were included in the validation cohort of some 120 subjects, a group kept apart from the roughly 610-subject first cohort. The V and J segments used are TRBV27 and TRBJ2-1; the junction holds 14 bases that match TRBD2. Sequenced sample: PBMCs. This TCR was sampled from a woman under 30 in good health and CMV-seronegative. The bases read TGTGCCAGCACCTCTCGGGAGAGACTAGCGGGAGGGCCCGGTATCTATGAGCAGTTCTTC. This codes for CASTSRERLAGGPGIYEQFF.